The T cell receptor beta chain under discussion was sequenced for a study of cytomegalovirus exposure and HLA in healthy donors (dated by TCRdb to 2017 to 2019). About the full investigation: According to an earlier analysis of 587 of the donors, about 179 million T cells yielded some 120 million unique TCR beta sequences and approximately 300 Gb of sequence data. Because of strong linkage in the cohort, roughly five DR-DQ haplotypes were treated as single units for association and clustering. All discovery cohort repertoires had been generated on a single sequencing platform. The study profiled the T cell repertoires of about 640 subjects by immunosequencing and related them to cytomegalovirus serostatus. The genetic ancestry cluster associated with self-reported Caucasian donors included 80% to 90% of the approximately 430 genotyped donors. An early release that covered fewer than 750 HLA-typed donors contained around 330 gigabases of sequencing data and around 80 million unique TCR sequences. To decide whether each TCR beta V gene segment behaved as functional or pseudogenic, an earlier analysis of some 600 of the donors relied on high-throughput TCR beta sequencing. Rather than using new phenotypic data, the later analysis identified candidate immune exposures from TCR beta sequences and from how often those sequences occurred across donors. Donor age, sex, ethnicity and CMV serostatus were collected together with the repertoire data. To predict cytomegalovirus infection status, the study brought together high-throughput TCR immunosequencing, statistical association of individual TCRs with disease status, and machine learning. Besides the first cohort of 500 to 700 subjects, a separate validation cohort made up of roughly 120 different subjects was used. The study aimed to test whether cataloging public T cell receptors could reveal signatures of past pathogen exposure. The number of typed donors differed by locus: 629-630 for A, B, C, DRB1 and DQB1; 522 for DQA1; approximately 600 for DPA1; and roughly 490 for DPB1. Among 398 genotyped donors of the cohort, an average of about 240,000 unique TCR beta nucleotide sequences were sequenced per donor, roughly a sixth of them non-productive. A later analysis re-analyzed previously published TCR beta repertoires from roughly 630 donors and added high-resolution HLA genotyping to study TCR occurrence patterns. A later genetic analysis used genome-wide SNP genotypes for about 65% of the roughly 670 donors, treating that subset as a discovery cohort. HLA typing included class I and class II loci at four-digit resolution.

Library generation was performed with the immunoSEQ multiplex PCR assay. For the multiplex PCR, a mixture combining 60 forward primers for TCR Vbeta segments and 13 reverse primers for TCR Jbeta segments was used. Amplification of the CDR3 region of rearranged TCR beta genes was performed with a multiplex PCR assay on genomic DNA. Amplified TCR beta libraries were sequenced as 87-base-pair reads on the Illumina HiSeq System. The authors' pipeline ran thus. A later analysis tallied tens of millions of unique TCR beta chains across the 640 or so repertoires, and roughly 11 million of those chains were shared by two or more donors. To remove PCR and sequencing errors, raw reads were error-corrected and collapsed into unique sequences using a nearest-neighbor algorithm that merged closely related sequences. CDR3 sequences were aligned to IMGT reference sequences to assign V, D and J gene segments. Each retained sequence needed at least a six-nucleotide match to both a V gene segment and a J gene segment. A rearrangement counted as productive if the CDR3 had no stop codons and remained in frame with V and J, and every other rearrangement counted as non-productive. CDR3 was defined according to IMGT convention as the region running from the second conserved V-encoded cysteine to the conserved J-encoded phenylalanine. The earlier analysis of about 640 of the donors excluded any sequence lacking an unambiguous match to a single V gene segment. An earlier analysis of 587 of the donors classified V segments as functional when productive rearrangements were above 56.7% and as segregating when the standard deviation between donors was above 5%. A statistical classification framework was developed to diagnose cytomegalovirus status using the catalog of TCR beta chain sequences. V and J gene assignment, in a later analysis, came from comparing TCR nucleotide sequences with IMGT/GENE-DB human TR gene sequences. A later analysis assigned CDR3 sequences and most-parsimonious VDJ recombination scenarios with the TCRdist pipeline. A later analysis defined each TCR beta chain by its CDR3 amino acid sequence plus V-gene family, and excluded reads lacking a unique V-gene family. To address suspected cross-contamination and a sequencing artifact, a later analysis removed under 600 highly shared, low-generation-probability nucleotide sequences. In a later analysis, a clonal expansion index for each public chain was calculated from normalized within-repertoire ranks of inferred template counts. Generation probabilities in a later analysis came from a VDJ recombination model fitted to out-of-frame rearrangements, and those results were checked against IGoR. Hypergeometric tests were used in a later analysis to score TCR-TCR, TCR-HLA and TCR-CMV co-occurrence, with a repertoire-size bias correction applied to the TCR pairs. A later analysis estimated false discovery rates by permuting HLA or CMV assignments 20 times. In a later analysis, co-occurring TCRs were grouped with DBSCAN, and TCRdist sequence similarity was added when clustering was performed within HLA-allele-positive subsets. Co-occurrence clustering excluded repertoires with fewer than 30,000 or more than 120,000 public chains, plus five with anomalous nucleotide sharing. In its TCRdb copy, this immuneACCESS table keeps in-frame sequences only and misses some clones. Where compared with another copy, unresolved V genes explain less than half of these, and the others have no known cause. V, J and clone size are those of that table, while D and trimming were read from the DNA. Counted in this sample were about 78,000 clones; around 70% of them appeared once. Approximately 12% of the sample lies in the top ten.

The investigation overall reported the following: According to a later analysis, parvovirus B19, influenza, CMV and Epstein-Barr virus appeared linked to several top co-occurrence clusters. While some public TCRs were present in many individuals, most TCR sequences turned up only very rarely across donors. According to a later analysis, TCR association rates differed among HLA loci, with DRB1 alleles showing the most associated TCRs and HLA-C alleles showing the fewest. The study listed 150 to 200 TCR beta chains as associated with cytomegalovirus. Seventeen rarely observed V segments, including chromosome 9 orphons, were excluded from the earlier analysis of 550 to 700 of the donors because counts were too low. A further reported finding was that TCR beta sequences accurately predicted the HLA-A and HLA-B alleles for most subjects in the first cohort. In vitro tests confirmed that a few of the cytomegalovirus-associated TCR beta chains recognize cytomegalovirus antigens. Some IMGT-functional V segments, including TRBV6-2 and TRBV6-3, could not be distinguished by the 87-base-pair reads and were therefore excluded. Correlated functional status among segregating V segments might be attributable to linkage disequilibrium, but an unknown experimental factor could not be ruled out. When HLA alleles, especially DR and DQ, strongly co-occurred, TCR associations were difficult to assign to individual alleles. The presence/absence analyses assumed that sequencing depth was roughly uniform across donors, and that assumption may not be true. For the cohort, immune exposure information was limited to CMV serostatus. Only TCR beta chains were sequenced in this cohort, and the absence of alpha or paired-chain data limited detectable features. Because HLA typing was unavailable for some donors at each locus, only the typed subset was used in association tests. The authors suggested that the approach could potentially be generalized to other disease states and immunological phenotypes. In an earlier analysis of more than 500 of the donors, most TCR beta V segments appeared in productive rearrangements about 90% or about 30% of the time, broadly matching IMGT annotations. A later analysis associated approximately 17,000 TCR beta sequences with specific HLA alleles at a false discovery rate of 0.05. Compared with the 666-donor mean, donors in an Asian-associated ancestry cluster had fewer N-insertions in productive TCRs, according to a later genetic analysis. The sequencing pipeline was judged likely to have produced a cluster of highly shared sequence variants as a technical artifact. A later genetic analysis associated a missense DCLRE1C variant with V-gene and J-gene trimming of TCR beta chains, and an independent cohort replicated the association. In a later analysis, HLA-associated TCR beta chains showed more clonal expansion and lower generation probabilities than non-associated chains that were equally common. Most CMV-associated TCR beta chains appeared to be HLA-restricted in a later analysis, and the HLA associations seemed to be driven largely by CMV exposure. In both the original and validation cohorts, the classifier was reported to diagnose cytomegalovirus status with high specificity and sensitivity.

With regard to this clone: No cognate antigen has been identified for it. One base away there is no much larger clone; base qualities are not given.

The cohort consisted of 666 healthy bone marrow donors. At the time of sampling, all cohort members were nominally healthy, though unrecorded immune exposures were likely present. The donor tested CMV seropositive, placing the donor among the 310 or so seropositive members of the cohort. Every donor gave a peripheral blood sample, and the peripheral blood mononuclear cells from that sample were used for TCR beta sequencing. The Qiagen DNeasy Blood Extraction Kit was used to extract genomic DNA from the blood cell samples. Trimming removed 3 bases from V and 3 bases from J, leaving 11 bases between the germline ends. The CDR3 numbers 14 residues from cysteine through phenylalanine. The retained sequence is limited to the CDR3, 42 bases, with the frame set at the first base. As encoded in the germline V gene, CDR1 is SGDLS while CDR2 is YYNGEE.

This clonotype was sampled from a woman in her thirties or forties in good health and CMV-seropositive. Sequencing was carried out using PBMCs. The sequence links TRBV9 to TRBJ2-3; there is no confident call for the D gene. The encoded CDR3 is CASSEQIRTDTQYF. The nucleotide sequence is given as TGTGCCAGCAGCGAACAGATCAGAACAGATACGCAGTATTTT.